The TCR beta chain described here comes from a study of T cell responses to AZD1222 COVID-19 vaccine. Germline V gives CDR1 SGHVS, CDR2 FQNEAQ. V dropped 4 bases and J dropped 0 bases, with 15 bases sitting between them. This CDR3 comprises 16 residues. With respect to this clone: The antigen is not known.

Whole-study findings and limits: Donors were largely white British and mainly female; clonal diversity was possibly underestimated. Reportedly, nearly half the spike-specific TCRs target unmutated variant regions. Only a handful of people who got AZD1222 tested seropositive at baseline. Only after the peak T cell response were repertoires sampled.

Clones were sequenced by immunoSEQ multiplex PCR, and TCRdb holds only the in-frame ones, with some missing. The repertoire holds around 150,000 clones, with 92% as singletons. This TCR was recovered from an adult who received the AZD1222 COVID-19 vaccine. The material sequenced was peripheral blood, taken 28 days after the second AZD1222 dose. This chain joins TRBV7-8 and TRBJ1-1; D perhaps matches TRBD1 (6 bases). The CDR3 region is CASSSFAGDLNTEAFF. The CDR3 DNA follows: TGTGCCAGCAGCTCATTTGCAGGGGATCTGAACACTGAAGCTTTCTTT.